These 3 T cell receptor beta chains share one sample of origin, sequenced in a study of long-term antiretroviral therapy in people with HIV. With survey level as its setting, the immunoSEQ assay was v3.0. TCRdb's copy holds only in-frame clones and misses some; the assay was immunoSEQ multiplex PCR. The sample shows 25,000 to 35,000 clones, approximately 96% of them seen only once. Sample: unsorted PBMCs, taken around 6.6 years after starting antiretroviral therapy. All receptors derive from a man between 25 and 39 years old with HIV.

The V gene is TRBV6-5, the J gene TRBJ1-1; weak D call: TRBD1 (5 bases). This CDR3 has 13 residues. Germline CDR1 and CDR2: MNHEY and SVGAGI. V lost 2 bases, J lost 8 bases, and 12 bases lay in between. CDR3 amino acids: CASSYMLRGEAFF. CDR3 nucleotides: TGTGCCAGCAGTTACATGTTAAGGGGAGAAGCTTTCTTT.

The CDR3 spells CASRGKNEQFF. The CDR3, as DNA: TGTGCCAGCAGGGGAAAGAATGAGCAGTTCTTC. The genes are TRBV2 and TRBJ2-1; D unclear. The CDR3 loop spans 11 amino acids. Germline CDR1 and CDR2: SNHLY and FYNNEI. Trimming removed 6 bases at V and 7 bases at J, with 7 bases between.

The chain combines TRBV4-1 with TRBJ1-3; a weak D match, TRBD1 (6 bases). The CDR3 spans 15 residues. Looked up from germline, CDR1 is MGHRA and CDR2 is YSYEKL. Trimming pared 1 base from V and 0 bases from J, leaving 7 bases between. CDR3 sequence reads: CASSQGDTSGNTIYF. CDR3 coding DNA: TGCGCCAGCAGCCAAGGGGACACCTCTGGAAACACCATATATTTT.